These 15 T cell receptor beta chains share one sample of origin, sequenced in a study of shared clonotypes between healthy human individuals. Clones were read by immunoSEQ multiplex PCR, and TCRdb kept only the in-frame ones, dropping some. The sample has about 2.4 million clones; 93% are singletons. Source material: naive CD4+ T cells from PBMCs. This sample's subset: CD45RA+ positively selected. All receptors come from a man aged 18-30 years in good health. Some clones in this sample may be carry-over from other donors' samples.

The V and J genes are TRBV5-1 and TRBJ2-3; D is undetermined. Germline V gene lookup returns CDR1 SGHRS and CDR2 YFSETQ. The CDR3 runs 16 residues. The V end was cut by 0 bases, the J end by 0 bases, with 11 bases between. The chain's CDR3 is CASSLGGIASTDTQYF. DNA of the CDR3: TGCGCCAGCAGCTTGGGAGGCATTGCTAGCACAGATACGCAGTATTTT.

The chain joins TRBV9 to TRBJ2-1; no clear D gene. The CDR3 runs to 13 residues. The germline CDR1 and CDR2 sequences are SGDLS and YYNGEE. Trimming shortened V by 1 base and J by 4 bases, and 6 bases separated the two germline ends. This CDR3 reads CASSVMGYNEQFF. CDR3 sequence (DNA): TGTGCCAGCAGCGTAATGGGTTACAATGAGCAGTTCTTC.

This clone was observed a single time. This chain connects TRBV11-2 to TRBJ2-7; weak D call: TRBD1 (6 bases). This CDR3 comprises 15 residues. The germline gives CDR1 SGHAT, CDR2 FQNNGV. V was pared by 5 bases and J by 2 bases, with 16 bases between. The CDR3 is CASSPRGQQTYEQYF. CDR3 DNA sequence: TGTGCCAGCAGCCCCAGGGGCCAGCAAACCTACGAGCAGTACTTC. The full variable domain, completed using reference TRBV11-2 and TRBJ2-7, is EAGVAQSPRYKIIEKRQSVAFWCNPISGHATLYWYQQILGQGPKLLIQFQNNGVVDDSQLPKDRFSAERLKGVDSTLKIQPAKLEDSAVYLCASSPRGQQTYEQYFGPGTRLTVT.

The chain employs TRBV25-1 and TRBJ1-1; D possibly corresponds to TRBD1 (5 bases). This CDR3 spans 15 amino acids. Germline V gene lookup returns CDR1 MGHDK and CDR2 SYGVNS. V was clipped by 3 bases and J by 3 bases, with 14 bases between them. Here the CDR3 DNA reads TGTGCCAGCAGTGACCCTGAGGGAGGGGACACTGAAGCTTTCTTT. This gives the protein CASSDPEGGDTEAFF.

A single count supports this clone. The same CDR3 is also encoded by other DNA sequences in this sample. This rearrangement joins TRBV5-1 to TRBJ2-5, with a tentative D call TRBD1 (5 bases). Germline CDR1 reads SGHRS; CDR2 reads YFSETQ. The CDR3 is made up of 15 amino acids. V lost 0 bases to trimming and J lost 2 bases, with 11 bases between them. This CDR3 reads CASSLGGQGQETQYF. For the CDR3, the DNA is TGCGCCAGCAGCTTGGGTGGGCAGGGTCAAGAGACCCAGTACTTC.

The gene calls are TRBV29-1 and TRBJ2-5, with D possibly matching TRBD1 (5 bases). The CDR3 length is 14 residues. V was shortened by 1 base and J by 2 bases, with 11 bases between the two germline ends. Germline loops: CDR1 SQVTM, CDR2 ANQGSEA. Written as DNA, the CDR3 is TGCAGCGTTGAAGGTAGACAGATACAAGAGACCCAGTACTTC. It is translated as CSVEGRQIQETQYF.

This clone was detected once. CDR3 region: CASSQKPGELSYEQYF. The DNA for the CDR3 is TGCGCCAGCAGCCAGAAGCCAGGGGAGCTCTCCTACGAGCAGTACTTC. The chain has TRBV5-1 and TRBJ2-7, with a possible D match to TRBD1 (6 bases). CDR1 SGHRS and CDR2 YFSETQ come from the germline V gene. Trimming removed 4 bases from V and 0 bases from J, with 17 bases in between. There are 16 residues in the CDR3. Together with reference TRBV5-1 and TRBJ2-7, the CDR3 gives the full variable domain: KAGVTQTPRYLIKTRGQQVTLSCSPISGHRSVSWYQQTPGQGLQFLFEYFSETQRNKGNFPGRFSGRQFSNSRSEMNVSTLELGDSALYLCASSQKPGELSYEQYFGPGTRLTVT.

The gene calls are TRBV5-1 and TRBJ1-4, with a possible D match to TRBD1 (5 bases). The length of the CDR3 is 12 residues. CDR1 and CDR2 from the germline V gene are SGHRS and YFSETQ. Trimming took 0 bases from V and 8 from J, leaving 5 bases between them. This CDR3 reads CASSLAGEKLFF. The DNA for the CDR3 is TGCGCCAGCAGCTTGGCAGGGGAAAAACTGTTTTTT.

The chain couples TRBV7-2 to TRBJ2-3; maybe TRBD1 (5 bases). The germline V gene encodes CDR1 SGHTA and CDR2 FQGNSA. CDR3 size: 16 residues. Deletions cut 2 bases from V and 4 bases from J, with 16 bases between. The CDR3 protein is CASSLNLGAYADTQYF. In DNA, the CDR3 is TGTGCCAGCAGCTTAAATCTTGGGGCCTACGCAGATACGCAGTATTTT.

This chain connects TRBV28 to TRBJ2-5; D might be TRBD1 or TRBD2, each matching 6 bases. From germline, CDR1 is MDHEN and CDR2 SYDVKM. Trimming pared 2 bases from V and 7 bases from J, leaving 11 bases between. The CDR3 spans 13 residues. This CDR3 reads CASSLRGRGTQYF. The CDR3 DNA is TGTGCCAGCAGTTTACGGGGGCGGGGGACCCAGTACTTC. The entire variable domain, with the rest obtained from reference TRBV28 and TRBJ2-5, is as follows: DVKVTQSSRYLVKRTGEKVFLECVQDMDHENMFWYRQDPGLGLRLIYFSYDVKMKEKGDIPEGYSVSREKKERFSLILESASTNQTSMYLCASSLRGRGTQYFGPGTRLLVL.

This rearrangement joins TRBV29-1 to TRBJ2-5; D is perhaps TRBD1 (5 bases). The V end lost 5 bases, the J end lost 2 bases, and 12 bases lay between the germline ends. The V gene's germline CDR1 is SQVTM and CDR2 ANQGSEA. This CDR3 is 13 amino acids long. CDR3 in DNA: TGCAGCGTTAGGAGACAGAAGCAAGAGACCCAGTACTTC. Amino acids: CSVRRQKQETQYF. The entire variable domain, with the rest obtained from reference TRBV29-1 and TRBJ2-5, is as follows: SAVISQKPSRDICQRGTSLTIQCQVDSQVTMMFWYRQQPGQSLTLIATANQGSEATYESGFVIDKFPISRPNLTFSTLTVSNMSPEDSSIYLCSVRRQKQETQYFGPGTRLLVL.

This chain connects TRBV7-9 to TRBJ2-2, with 12 nucleotides matching TRBD2. CDR1 SEHNR and CDR2 FQNEAQ come from the germline V gene (reference sequence). The CDR3 runs 16 residues. The trim removed 7 bases at V and 3 bases at J, leaving 6 bases unmatched. The CDR3: CASTRLAGVDTGELFF. CDR3 DNA sequence: TGTGCCAGCACCCGACTAGCGGGAGTGGACACCGGGGAGCTGTTTTTT.

The chain links TRBV27 to TRBJ1-5, with a possible D match to TRBD1 (6 bases). This CDR3 is built from 17 residues. Trimming removed 8 bases at V and 0 bases at J, with 20 bases between. From germline, CDR1 is MNHEY and CDR2 SMNVEV (reference sequence). CDR3 sequence: CASGGGHPSYSNQPQHF. The DNA for the CDR3 is TGTGCCAGCGGAGGGGGACACCCCTCTTATAGCAATCAGCCCCAGCATTTT.

This rearrangement joins TRBV7-2 to TRBJ1-1, with D uncertain. The CDR3 extends over 15 amino acids. V lost 5 bases and J lost 1, with 14 bases in between. Per germline, CDR1 SGHTA and CDR2 FQGNSA. The CDR3 DNA reads as TGTGCCAGCAGCCCCGTACTGGTCCGGAACACTGAAGCTTTCTTT. It codes for CASSPVLVRNTEAFF. Variable domain in full (rest from reference TRBV7-2 and TRBJ1-1): GAGVSQSPSNKVTEKGKDVELRCDPISGHTALYWYRQSLGQGLEFLIYFQGNSAPDKSGLPSDRFSAERTGGSVSTLTIQRTQQEDSAVYLCASSPVLVRNTEAFFGQGTRLTVV.

The genes are TRBV7-6 and TRBJ1-5; D not certain. Germline V CDR1 and CDR2: SGHVS, FNYEAQ. V lost 3 bases to trimming and J lost 4 bases, with 7 bases between them. The CDR3 runs 13 residues. The CDR3 region has the DNA TGTGCCAGCAGCTTTACGTGGAATCAGCCCCAGCATTTT. Amino acid sequence: CASSFTWNQPQHF.